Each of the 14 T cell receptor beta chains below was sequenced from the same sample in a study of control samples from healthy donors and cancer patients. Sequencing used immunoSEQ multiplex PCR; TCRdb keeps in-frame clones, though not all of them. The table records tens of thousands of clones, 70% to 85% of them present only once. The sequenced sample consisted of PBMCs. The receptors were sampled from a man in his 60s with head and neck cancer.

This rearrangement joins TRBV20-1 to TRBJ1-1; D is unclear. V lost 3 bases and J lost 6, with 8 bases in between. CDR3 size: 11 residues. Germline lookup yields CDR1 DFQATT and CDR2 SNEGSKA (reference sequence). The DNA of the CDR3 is TGCAGTGCTAGGTTTTCGGCTGAAGCTTTCTTT. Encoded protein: CSARFSAEAFF.

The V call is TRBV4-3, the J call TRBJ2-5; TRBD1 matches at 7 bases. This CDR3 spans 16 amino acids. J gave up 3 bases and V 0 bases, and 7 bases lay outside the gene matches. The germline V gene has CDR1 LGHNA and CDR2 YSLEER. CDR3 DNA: TGCGCCAGCAGCCAAGATCTAGGACAGGTGGAAGAGACCCAGTACTTC. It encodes CASSQDLGQVEETQYF.

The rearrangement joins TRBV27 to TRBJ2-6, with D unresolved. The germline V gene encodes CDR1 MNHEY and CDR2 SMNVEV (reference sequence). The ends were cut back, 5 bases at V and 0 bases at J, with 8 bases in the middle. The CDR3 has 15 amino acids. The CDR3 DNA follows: TGTGCCAGCAGTCGAAGGTTCTCTGGGGCCAACGTCCTGACTTTC. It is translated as CASSRRFSGANVLTF.

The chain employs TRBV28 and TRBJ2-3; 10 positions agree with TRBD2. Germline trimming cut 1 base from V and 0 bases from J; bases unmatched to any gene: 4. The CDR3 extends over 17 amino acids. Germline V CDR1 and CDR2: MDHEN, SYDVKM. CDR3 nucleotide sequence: TGTGCCAGCAGTTTATTTCTAGCGGGAGATAGCACAGATACGCAGTATTTT. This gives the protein CASSLFLAGDSTDTQYF.

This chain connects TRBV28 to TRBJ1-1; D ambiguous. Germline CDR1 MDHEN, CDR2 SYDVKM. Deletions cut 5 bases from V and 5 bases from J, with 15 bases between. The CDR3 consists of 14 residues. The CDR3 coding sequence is TGTGCCAGCAGTCTCCCTTGGGGAGCTACTGAAGCTTTCTTT. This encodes CASSLPWGATEAFF.

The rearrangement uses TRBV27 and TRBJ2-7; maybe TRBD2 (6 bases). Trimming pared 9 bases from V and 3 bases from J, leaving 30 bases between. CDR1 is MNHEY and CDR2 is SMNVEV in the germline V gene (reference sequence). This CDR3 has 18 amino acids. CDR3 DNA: TGTGCCAGTCACCTCGGGGGAGGTTTTCAGAGGGCCTTCTACGAGCAGTACTTC. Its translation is CASHLGGGFQRAFYEQYF.

The CDR3 coding sequence is TGTGCCAGCAGCCTGGGGGACACCTCAACTAATGAAAAACTGTTTTTT. Residues: CASSLGDTSTNEKLFF. The chain couples TRBV6-2 or TRBV6-3 to TRBJ1-4; D may be TRBD1 (6 bases). Germline CDR1 reads MNHEY; CDR2 reads SVGEGT. Trimming shortened V by 6 bases and J by 0 bases, and 14 bases separated the two germline ends. This CDR3 is built from 16 residues.

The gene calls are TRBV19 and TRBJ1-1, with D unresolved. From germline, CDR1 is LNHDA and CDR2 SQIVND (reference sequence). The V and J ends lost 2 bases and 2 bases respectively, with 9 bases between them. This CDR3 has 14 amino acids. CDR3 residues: CASSIMGPNTEAFF. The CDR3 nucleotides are TGTGCCAGTAGTATAATGGGCCCTAACACTGAAGCTTTCTTT.

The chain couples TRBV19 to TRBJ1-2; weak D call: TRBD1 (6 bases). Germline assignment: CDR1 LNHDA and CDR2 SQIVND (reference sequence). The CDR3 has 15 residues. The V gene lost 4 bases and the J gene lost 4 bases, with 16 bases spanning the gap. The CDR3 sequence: CASSTEQDSGYGYTF. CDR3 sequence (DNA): TGTGCCAGTAGTACCGAGCAGGACAGCGGCTATGGCTACACCTTC.

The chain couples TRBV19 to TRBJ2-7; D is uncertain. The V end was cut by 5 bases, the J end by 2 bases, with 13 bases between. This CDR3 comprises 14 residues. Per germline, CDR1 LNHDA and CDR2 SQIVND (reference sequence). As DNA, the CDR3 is TGTGCCAGTAGTTCACGGACGGTTCCCTACGAGCAGTACTTC. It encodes CASSSRTVPYEQYF.

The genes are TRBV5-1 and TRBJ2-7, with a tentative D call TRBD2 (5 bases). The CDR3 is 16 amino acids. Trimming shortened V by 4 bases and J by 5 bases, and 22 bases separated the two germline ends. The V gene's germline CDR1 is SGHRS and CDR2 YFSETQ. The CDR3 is CASSKEALTRVDEQYF. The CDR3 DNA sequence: TGCGCCAGCAGCAAGGAGGCTCTGACAAGGGTGGACGAGCAGTACTTC.

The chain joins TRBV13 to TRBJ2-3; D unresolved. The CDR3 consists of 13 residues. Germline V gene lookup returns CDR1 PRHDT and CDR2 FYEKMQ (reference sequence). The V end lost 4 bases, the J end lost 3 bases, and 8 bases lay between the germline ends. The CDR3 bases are TGTGCCAGCAGCTCTTACGAAACAGATACGCAGTATTTT. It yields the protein CASSSYETDTQYF.

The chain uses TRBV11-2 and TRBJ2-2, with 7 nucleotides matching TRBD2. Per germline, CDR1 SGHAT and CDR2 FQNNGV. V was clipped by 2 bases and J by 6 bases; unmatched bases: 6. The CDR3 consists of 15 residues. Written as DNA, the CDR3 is TGTGCCAGCAGCTTACGCGGGGGTGGCTCCGGGGAGCTGTTTTTT. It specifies CASSLRGGGSGELFF. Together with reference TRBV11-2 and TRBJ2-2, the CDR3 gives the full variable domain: EAGVAQSPRYKIIEKRQSVAFWCNPISGHATLYWYQQILGQGPKLLIQFQNNGVVDDSQLPKDRFSAERLKGVDSTLKIQPAKLEDSAVYLCASSLRGGGSGELFFGEGSRLTVL.

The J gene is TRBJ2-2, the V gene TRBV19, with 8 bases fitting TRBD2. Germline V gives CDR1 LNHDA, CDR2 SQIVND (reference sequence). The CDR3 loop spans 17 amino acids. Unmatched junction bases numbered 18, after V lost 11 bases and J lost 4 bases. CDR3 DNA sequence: TGTGCCTTCGGGAAGAGTGAGCGGGAGTTCTGCACCGGGGAGCTGTTTTTT. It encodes CAFGKSEREFCTGELFF.